The clone carrying this T cell receptor beta chain showed up just a few times. At one boundary the junction diverges from the germline segment, which might be a read error. This CDR3 has 11 amino acids. The germline CDR1 and CDR2 sequences are SGHNT and YYREEE (reference sequence). TCRdb independently ran MiXCR on the RT-PCR reads; one entry per CDR3 protein. The table lists hundreds of thousands of distinct CDR3 sequences, about 14% of them singletons, with 3.6% in the top ten. This sequence joins TRBV5-4 and TRBJ1-5; 9 bases fit TRBD1. The material sequenced was memory CD4+ T cells from blood. The sequence was collected from a female donor in good health, serving as a healthy control. The CDR3 loop reads CASSFKRTGEF. DNA of the CDR3: TGTGCCAGCAGCTTCAAACGGACAGGGGAGTTT.